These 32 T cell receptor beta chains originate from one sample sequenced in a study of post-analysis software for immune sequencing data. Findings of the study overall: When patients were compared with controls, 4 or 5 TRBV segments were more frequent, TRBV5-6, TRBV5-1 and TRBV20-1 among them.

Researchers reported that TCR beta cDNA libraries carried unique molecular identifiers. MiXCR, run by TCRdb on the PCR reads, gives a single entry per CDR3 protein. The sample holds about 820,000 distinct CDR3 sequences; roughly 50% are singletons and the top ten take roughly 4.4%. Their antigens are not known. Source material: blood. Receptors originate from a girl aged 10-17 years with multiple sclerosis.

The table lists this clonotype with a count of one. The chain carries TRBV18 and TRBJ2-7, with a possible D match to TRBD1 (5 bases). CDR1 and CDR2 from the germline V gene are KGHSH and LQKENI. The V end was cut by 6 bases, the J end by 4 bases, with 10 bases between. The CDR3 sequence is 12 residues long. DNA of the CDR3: TGTGCCAGCTCCACGACAGCGTACGAGCAGTACTTC. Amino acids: CASSTTAYEQYF.

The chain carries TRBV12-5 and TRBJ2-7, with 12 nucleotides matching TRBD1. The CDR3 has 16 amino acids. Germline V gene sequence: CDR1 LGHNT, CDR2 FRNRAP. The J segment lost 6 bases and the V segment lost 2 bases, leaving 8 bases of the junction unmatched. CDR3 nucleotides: TGTGCTAGTGGTTTGTTCCCGGGACAGGGGGCGGGCGAGCAGTACTTC. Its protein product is CASGLFPGQGAGEQYF.

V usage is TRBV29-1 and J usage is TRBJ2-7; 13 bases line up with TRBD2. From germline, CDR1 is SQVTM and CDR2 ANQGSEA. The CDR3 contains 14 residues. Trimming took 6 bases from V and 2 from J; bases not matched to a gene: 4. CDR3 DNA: TGCAGCGTCTTACTAGCGGGAGGGACCTACGAGCAGTACTTC. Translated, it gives CSVLLAGGTYEQYF.

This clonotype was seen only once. The CDR3 coding sequence is TGTGCCACCCTGGAGGGGCGCACCGGGGAGCTGTTTTTT. Protein product: CATLEGRTGELFF. The chain is built from TRBV6-1 and TRBJ2-2; tentative D call: TRBD2 (6 bases). The germline CDR1 and CDR2 sequences are MNHNS and SASEGT. The CDR3 is 13 amino acids. Trimming pared 10 bases from V and 4 bases from J, leaving 13 bases between.

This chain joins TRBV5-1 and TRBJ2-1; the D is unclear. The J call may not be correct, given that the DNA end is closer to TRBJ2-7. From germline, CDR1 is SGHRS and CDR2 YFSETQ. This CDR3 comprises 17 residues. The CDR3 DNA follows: TGCGCCAGCAGCCCCATCGGACCTCACTACTCCTACAATGAGCAGTACTTC. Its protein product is CASSPIGPHYSYNEQYF.

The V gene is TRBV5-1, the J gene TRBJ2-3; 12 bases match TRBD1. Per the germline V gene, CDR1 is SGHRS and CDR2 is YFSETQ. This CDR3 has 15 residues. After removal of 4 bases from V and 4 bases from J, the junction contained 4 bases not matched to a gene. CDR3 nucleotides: TGCGCCAGCAGCCGGGACAGGGGGCGCGCAGATACGCAGTATTTT. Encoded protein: CASSRDRGRADTQYF.

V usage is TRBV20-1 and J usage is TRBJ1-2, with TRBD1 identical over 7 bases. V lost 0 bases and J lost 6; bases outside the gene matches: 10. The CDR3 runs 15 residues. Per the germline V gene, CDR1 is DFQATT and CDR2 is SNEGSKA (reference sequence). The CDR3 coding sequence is TGCAGTGCTAGAGACCCCGACAGGGATCCACATGGCTACACCTTC. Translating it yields CSARDPDRDPHGYTF.

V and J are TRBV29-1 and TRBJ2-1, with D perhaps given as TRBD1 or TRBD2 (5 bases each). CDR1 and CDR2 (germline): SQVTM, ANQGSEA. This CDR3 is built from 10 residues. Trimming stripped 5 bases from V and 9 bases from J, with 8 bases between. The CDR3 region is CSVWGFEQFF. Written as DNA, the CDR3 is TGCAGCGTTTGGGGGTTTGAGCAGTTCTTC.

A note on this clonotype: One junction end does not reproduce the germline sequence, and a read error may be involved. CDR3 region: CASSFSGGPQETQYF. In nucleotides, the CDR3 is TGTGCCAGCAGTTTCAGCGGAGGCCCCCAAGAGACCCAGTACTTC. This chain uses TRBV5-1 with TRBJ2-5; D is perhaps TRBD2 (5 bases). The CDR3 length is 15 residues. Germline V CDR1 and CDR2: SGHRS, YFSETQ.

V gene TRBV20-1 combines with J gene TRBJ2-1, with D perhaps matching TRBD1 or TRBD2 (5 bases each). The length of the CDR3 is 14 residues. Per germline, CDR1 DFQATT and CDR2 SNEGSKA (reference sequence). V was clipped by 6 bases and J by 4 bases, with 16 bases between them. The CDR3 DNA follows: TGCAGTGCGAGGGACGGGGCGGAGTACAATGAGCAGTTCTTC. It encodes CSARDGAEYNEQFF.

The CDR3 region has the DNA TGTGCCAGCAGTGGCGCGGGGCGGCACTACGAGCAGTACTTC. Its translation is CASSGAGRHYEQYF. The chain joins TRBV25-1 to TRBJ2-7; D may be TRBD2 (6 bases). The germline CDR1 and CDR2 sequences are MGHDK and SYGVNS. Trimming removed 4 bases from V and 3 bases from J, with 13 bases in between. The CDR3 length is 14 residues.

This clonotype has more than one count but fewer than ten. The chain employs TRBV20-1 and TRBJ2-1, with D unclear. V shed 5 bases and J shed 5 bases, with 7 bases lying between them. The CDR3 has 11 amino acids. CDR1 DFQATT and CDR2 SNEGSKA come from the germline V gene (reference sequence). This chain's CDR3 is CSAGSNNEQFF. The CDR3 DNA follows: TGCAGTGCTGGAAGCAACAATGAGCAGTTCTTC.

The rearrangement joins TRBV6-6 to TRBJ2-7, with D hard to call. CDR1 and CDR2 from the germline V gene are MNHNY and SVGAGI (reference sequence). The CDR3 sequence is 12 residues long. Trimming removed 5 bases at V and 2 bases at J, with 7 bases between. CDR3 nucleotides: TGTGCCAGCAGTCCCTTTGCCTACGAGCAGTACTTC. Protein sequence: CASSPFAYEQYF.

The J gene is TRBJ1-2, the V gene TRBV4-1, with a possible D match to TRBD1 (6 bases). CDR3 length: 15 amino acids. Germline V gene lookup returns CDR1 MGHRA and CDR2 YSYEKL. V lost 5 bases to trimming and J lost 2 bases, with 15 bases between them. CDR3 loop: CASSKVYQGNYGYTF. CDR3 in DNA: TGCGCCAGCAGCAAAGTTTATCAGGGGAACTATGGCTACACCTTC.

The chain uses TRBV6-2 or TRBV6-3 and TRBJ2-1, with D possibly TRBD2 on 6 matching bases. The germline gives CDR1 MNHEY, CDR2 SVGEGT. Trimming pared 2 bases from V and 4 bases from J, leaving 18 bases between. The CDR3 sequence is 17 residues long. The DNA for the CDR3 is TGTGCCAGCAGTTACCTCCCCCCACGGGAGATGTACAATGAGCAGTTCTTC. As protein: CASSYLPPREMYNEQFF.

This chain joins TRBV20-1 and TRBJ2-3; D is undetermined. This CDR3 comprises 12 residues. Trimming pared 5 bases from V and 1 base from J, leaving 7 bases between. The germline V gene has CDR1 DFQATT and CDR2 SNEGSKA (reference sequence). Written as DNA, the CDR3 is TGCAGTGCTTGGCCTGGCACAGATACGCAGTATTTT. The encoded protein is CSAWPGTDTQYF.

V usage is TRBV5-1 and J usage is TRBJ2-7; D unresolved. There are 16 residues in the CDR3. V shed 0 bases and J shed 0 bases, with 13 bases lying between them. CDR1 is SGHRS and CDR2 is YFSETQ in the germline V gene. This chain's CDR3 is CASSLVTRPTSYEQYF. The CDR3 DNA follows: TGCGCCAGCAGCTTGGTTACAAGGCCTACCTCCTACGAGCAGTACTTC.

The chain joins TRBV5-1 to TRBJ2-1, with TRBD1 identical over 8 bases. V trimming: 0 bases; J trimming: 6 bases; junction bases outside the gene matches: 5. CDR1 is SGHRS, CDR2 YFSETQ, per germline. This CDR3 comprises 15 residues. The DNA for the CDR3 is TGCGCCAGCAGCTTGGGGGGACAGGCCAGCAATGAGCAGTTCTTC. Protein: CASSLGGQASNEQFF.

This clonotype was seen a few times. The CDR3 protein is CSVEDSGSYEQYF. The CDR3 bases are TGCAGCGTTGAGGATAGCGGGAGCTACGAGCAGTACTTC. This rearrangement joins TRBV29-1 to TRBJ2-7; 9 positions agree with TRBD2. The CDR3 runs to 13 residues. The V gene end was trimmed by 3 bases and the J gene end by 3 bases; junction bases not matched to a gene: 3. Germline CDR1 reads SQVTM; CDR2 reads ANQGSEA.

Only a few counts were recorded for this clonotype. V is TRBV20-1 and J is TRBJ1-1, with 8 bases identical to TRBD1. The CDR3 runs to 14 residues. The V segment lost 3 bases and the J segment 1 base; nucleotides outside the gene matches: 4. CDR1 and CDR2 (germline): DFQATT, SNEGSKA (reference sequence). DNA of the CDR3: TGCAGTGCTAGGCAGGGGGCGTCGAACACTGAAGCTTTCTTT. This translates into CSARQGASNTEAFF.

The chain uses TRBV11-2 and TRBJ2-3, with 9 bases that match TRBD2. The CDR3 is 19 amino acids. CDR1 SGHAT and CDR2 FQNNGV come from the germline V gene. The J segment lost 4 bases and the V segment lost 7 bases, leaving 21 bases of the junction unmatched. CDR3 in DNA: TGTGCCAGCACCACCCTCCGGTTTTCGGCGGGAGGGGGGGCAGATACGCAGTATTTT. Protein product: CASTTLRFSAGGGADTQYF.

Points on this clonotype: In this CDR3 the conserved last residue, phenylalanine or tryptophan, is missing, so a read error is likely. The CDR3 nucleotides read TGTGCCAGCAGGGAGCTTCCGGGAAAGGGTGGCTACACCTGC. It specifies CASRELPGKGGYTC. The chain employs TRBV6-6 and TRBJ1-2; D is unclear. Trimming took 6 bases from V and 7 from J, leaving 18 bases between them. The CDR3 is 14 amino acids. Germline CDR1 and CDR2: MNHNY and SVGAGI (reference sequence).

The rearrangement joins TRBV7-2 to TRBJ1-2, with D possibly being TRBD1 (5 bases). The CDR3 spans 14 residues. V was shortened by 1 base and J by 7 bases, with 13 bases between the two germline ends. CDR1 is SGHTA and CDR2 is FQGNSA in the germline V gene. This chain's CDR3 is CASSLEHRGIGYTF. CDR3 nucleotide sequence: TGTGCCAGCAGCTTAGAGCATAGGGGAATTGGCTACACCTTC.

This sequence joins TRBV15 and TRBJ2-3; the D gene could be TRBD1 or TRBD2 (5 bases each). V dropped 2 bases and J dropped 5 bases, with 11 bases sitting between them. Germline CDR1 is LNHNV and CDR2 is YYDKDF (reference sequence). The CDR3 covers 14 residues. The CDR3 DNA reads TGTGCCACCAGCAGAATGACAGAGGGAGATACGCAGTATTTT. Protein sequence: CATSRMTEGDTQYF.

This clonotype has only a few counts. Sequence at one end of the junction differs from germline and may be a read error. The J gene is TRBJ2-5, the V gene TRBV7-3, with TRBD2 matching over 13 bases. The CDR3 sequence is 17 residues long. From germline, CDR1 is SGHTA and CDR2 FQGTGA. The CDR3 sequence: CASSSGRLAGGQKTQYF. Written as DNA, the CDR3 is TGTGCCAGCAGCTCGGGGAGACTAGCGGGGGGCCAAAAGACCCAGTACTTC.

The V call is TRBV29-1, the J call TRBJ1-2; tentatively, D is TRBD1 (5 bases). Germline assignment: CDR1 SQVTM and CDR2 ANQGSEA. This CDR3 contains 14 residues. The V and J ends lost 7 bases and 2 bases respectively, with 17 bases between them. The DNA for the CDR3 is TGCAGCGACGCGGGGCCCGCGACCAACTATGGCTACACCTTC. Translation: CSDAGPATNYGYTF.

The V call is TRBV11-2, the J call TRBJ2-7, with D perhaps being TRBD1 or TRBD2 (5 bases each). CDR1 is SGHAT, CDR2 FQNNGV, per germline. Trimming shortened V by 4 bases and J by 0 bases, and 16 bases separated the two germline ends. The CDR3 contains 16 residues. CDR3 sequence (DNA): TGTGCCAGCAGCTCCAGATGGGGGAACCCCTCCTACGAGCAGTACTTC. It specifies CASSSRWGNPSYEQYF.

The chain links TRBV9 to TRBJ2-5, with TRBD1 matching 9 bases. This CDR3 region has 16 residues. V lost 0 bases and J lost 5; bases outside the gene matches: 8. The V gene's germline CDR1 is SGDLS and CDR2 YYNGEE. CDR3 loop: CASSVGGGQGFETQYF. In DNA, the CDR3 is TGTGCCAGCAGCGTAGGTGGGGGACAGGGTTTCGAGACCCAGTACTTC. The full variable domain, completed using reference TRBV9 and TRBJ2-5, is DSGVTQTPKHLITATGQRVTLRCSPRSGDLSVYWYQQSLDQGLQFLIQYYNGEERAKGNILERFSAQQFPDLHSELNLSSLELGDSALYFCASSVGGGQGFETQYFGPGTRLLVL.

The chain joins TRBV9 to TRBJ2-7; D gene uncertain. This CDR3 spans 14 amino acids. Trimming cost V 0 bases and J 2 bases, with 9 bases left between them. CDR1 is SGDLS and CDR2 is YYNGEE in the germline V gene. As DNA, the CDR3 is TGTGCCAGCAGCGTAGGGGCTGTCGCCTACGAGCAGTACTTC. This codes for CASSVGAVAYEQYF.

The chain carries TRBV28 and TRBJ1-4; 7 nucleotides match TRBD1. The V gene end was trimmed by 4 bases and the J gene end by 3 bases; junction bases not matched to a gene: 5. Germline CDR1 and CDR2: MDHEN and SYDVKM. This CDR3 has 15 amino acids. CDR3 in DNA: TGTGCCAGCAGTTGGCAGGGGGTTGCTAATGAAAAACTGTTTTTT. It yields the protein CASSWQGVANEKLFF.

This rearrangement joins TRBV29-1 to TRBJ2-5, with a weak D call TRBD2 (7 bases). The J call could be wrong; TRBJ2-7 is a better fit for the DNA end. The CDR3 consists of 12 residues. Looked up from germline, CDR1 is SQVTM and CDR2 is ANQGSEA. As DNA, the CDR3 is TGCAGCGTTACCTGGAGGGGGGGCGAGCAGTACTTC. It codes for CSVTWRGGEQYF.

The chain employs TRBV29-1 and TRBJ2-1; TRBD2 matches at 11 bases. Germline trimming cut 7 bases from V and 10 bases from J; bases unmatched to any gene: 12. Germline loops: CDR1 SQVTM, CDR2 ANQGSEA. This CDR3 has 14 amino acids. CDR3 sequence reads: CSAYSGTSGPEQFF. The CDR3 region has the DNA TGCAGCGCTTACTCCGGGACTAGCGGCCCGGAGCAGTTCTTC.